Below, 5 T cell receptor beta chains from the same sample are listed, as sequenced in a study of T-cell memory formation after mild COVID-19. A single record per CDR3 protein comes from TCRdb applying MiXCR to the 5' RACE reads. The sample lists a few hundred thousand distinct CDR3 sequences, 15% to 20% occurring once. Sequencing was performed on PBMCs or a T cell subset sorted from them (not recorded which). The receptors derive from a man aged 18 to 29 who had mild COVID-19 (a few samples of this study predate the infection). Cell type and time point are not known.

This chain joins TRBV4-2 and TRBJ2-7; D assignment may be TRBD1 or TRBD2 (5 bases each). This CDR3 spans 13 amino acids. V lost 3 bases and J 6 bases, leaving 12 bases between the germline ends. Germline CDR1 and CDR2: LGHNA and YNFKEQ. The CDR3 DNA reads TGTGCCAGCAGCCATGTGGGGGAGTCCGAGCAGTACTTC. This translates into CASSHVGESEQYF.

The CDR3 here is CSAKFLHQVEEKLFF. CDR3 coding DNA: TGCAGTGCTAAATTTCTTCACCAGGTCGAGGAAAAACTGTTTTTT. J is TRBJ1-4 and V is TRBV20-1; D unclear. In germline, CDR1 is DFQATT, CDR2 SNEGSKA (reference sequence). V dropped 4 bases and J dropped 8 bases, with 20 bases sitting between them. The CDR3 spans 15 residues.

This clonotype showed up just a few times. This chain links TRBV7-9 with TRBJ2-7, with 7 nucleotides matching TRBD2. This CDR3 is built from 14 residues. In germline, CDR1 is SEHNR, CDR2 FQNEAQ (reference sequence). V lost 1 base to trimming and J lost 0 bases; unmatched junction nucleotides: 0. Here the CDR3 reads CASSLGGGSYEQYV. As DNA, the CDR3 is TGTGCCAGCAGCTTAGGGGGGGGCTCCTACGAGCAGTACGTC.

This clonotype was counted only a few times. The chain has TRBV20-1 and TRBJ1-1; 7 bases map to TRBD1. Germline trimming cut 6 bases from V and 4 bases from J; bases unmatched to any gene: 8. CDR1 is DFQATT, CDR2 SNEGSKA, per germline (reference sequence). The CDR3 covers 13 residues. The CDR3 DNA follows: TGCAGTGCCAACCGGGCAGGGGGCACTGAAGCTTTCTTT. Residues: CSANRAGGTEAFF.

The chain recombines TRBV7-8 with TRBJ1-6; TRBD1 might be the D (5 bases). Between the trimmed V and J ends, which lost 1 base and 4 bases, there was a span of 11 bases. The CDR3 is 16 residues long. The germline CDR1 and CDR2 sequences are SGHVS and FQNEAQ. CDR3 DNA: TGTGCCAGCAGCTTAGACGCAGAGGGGTATAATTCACCCCTCCACTTT. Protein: CASSLDAEGYNSPLHF.